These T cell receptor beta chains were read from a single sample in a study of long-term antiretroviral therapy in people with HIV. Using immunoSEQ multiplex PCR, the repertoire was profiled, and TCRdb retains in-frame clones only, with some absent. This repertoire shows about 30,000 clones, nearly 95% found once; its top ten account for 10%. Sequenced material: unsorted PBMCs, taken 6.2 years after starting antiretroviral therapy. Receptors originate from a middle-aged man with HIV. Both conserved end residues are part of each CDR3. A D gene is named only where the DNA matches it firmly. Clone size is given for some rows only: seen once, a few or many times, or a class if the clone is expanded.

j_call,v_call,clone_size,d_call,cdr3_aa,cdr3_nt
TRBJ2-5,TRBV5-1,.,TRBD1,CASSLRDRGRETQYF,TGCGCCAGCAGCCTCCGGGACAGGGGTCGGGAGACCCAGTACTTC
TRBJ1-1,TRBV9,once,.,CASSVGVQGSDTEAFF,TGTGCCAGCAGCGTAGGTGTGCAGGGTAGTGACACTGAAGCTTTCTTT
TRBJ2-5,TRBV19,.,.,CASRTEGTQYF,TGTGCCAGTAGGACTGAGGGAACCCAGTACTTC
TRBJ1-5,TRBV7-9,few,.,CASAREGNQPQHF,TGTGCCAGCGCTCGAGAAGGCAATCAGCCCCAGCATTTT
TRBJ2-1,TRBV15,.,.,CATSILGVYNEQFF,TGTGCCACCAGCATTCTAGGAGTCTACAATGAGCAGTTCTTC
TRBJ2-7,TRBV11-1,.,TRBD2,CASSGPPISGNQYF,TGTGCCAGCAGCGGACCCCCCATTAGCGGGAACCAGTACTTC
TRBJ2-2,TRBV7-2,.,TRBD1,CASSLRQGAGELFF,TGTGCCAGCAGCTTAAGACAGGGGGCCGGGGAGCTGTTTTTT
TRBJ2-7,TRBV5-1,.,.,CASSLGQGGLYEQYF,TGCGCCAGCAGCTTGGGTCAGGGGGGCCTCTACGAGCAGTACTTC
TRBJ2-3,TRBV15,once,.,CATSNNRYSGTDTQYF,TGTGCCACCAGCAACAATCGGTACAGCGGCACAGATACGCAGTATTTT
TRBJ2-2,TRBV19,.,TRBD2,CASSIPLAGAGTGELFF,TGTGCCAGTAGTATCCCGTTAGCGGGAGCAGGAACCGGGGAGCTGTTTTTT
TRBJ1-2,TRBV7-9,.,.,CASSLIESSLWDTF,TGTGCCAGCAGCTTAATCGAATCCTCTTTGTGGGACACCTTC
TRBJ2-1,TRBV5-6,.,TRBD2,CASSPGTSGTSSYNEQFF,TGTGCCAGCAGCCCCGGGACTAGCGGGACTAGCTCCTACAATGAGCAGTTCTTC
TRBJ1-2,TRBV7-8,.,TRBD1,CASSWRQGANYGYTF,TGTGCCAGCAGCTGGAGACAGGGGGCTAACTATGGCTACACCTTC
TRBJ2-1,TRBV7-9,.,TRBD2,CAITSVAGGNEQFF,TGTGCCATCACCTCGGTAGCGGGAGGCAATGAGCAGTTCTTC
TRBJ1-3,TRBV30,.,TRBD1,CAWSPIGTAAGNTIYF,TGTGCCTGGAGTCCCATCGGGACAGCAGCTGGAAACACCATATATTTT
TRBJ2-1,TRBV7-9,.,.,CASSGVTRSYNEQFF,TGTGCCAGCAGCGGGGTGACCCGCTCCTACAATGAGCAGTTCTTC
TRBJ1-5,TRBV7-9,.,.,CASSLDADQPQHF,TGTGCCAGCAGCTTAGACGCGGATCAGCCCCAGCATTTT
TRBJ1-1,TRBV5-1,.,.,CASSQDRDTEAFF,TGCGCCAGCAGTCAGGACCGGGACACTGAAGCTTTCTTT
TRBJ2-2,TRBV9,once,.,CASSFGPATGELFF,TGTGCCAGCAGCTTCGGACCCGCCACCGGGGAGCTGTTTTTT
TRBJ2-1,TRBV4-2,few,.,CASSQVPGDLSSYNEQFF,TGTGCCAGCAGCCAAGTCCCCGGGGACTTGAGCTCCTACAATGAGCAGTTCTTC
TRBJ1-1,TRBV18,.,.,CASSPIDGTEAFF,TGTGCCAGCTCACCAATTGATGGAACTGAAGCTTTCTTT
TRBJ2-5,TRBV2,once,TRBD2,CASGGSGDPKETQYF,TGTGCCAGCGGCGGGAGTGGAGATCCTAAAGAGACCCAGTACTTC
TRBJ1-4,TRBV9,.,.,CASSTNNRDYEKLFF,TGTGCCAGCAGCACTAACAACAGGGATTATGAAAAACTGTTTTTT
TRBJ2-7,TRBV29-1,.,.,CSAAPTVRPYEQYF,TGCAGCGCCGCCCCCACAGTGAGGCCCTACGAGCAGTACTTC
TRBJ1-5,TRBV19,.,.,CASGGGSNQPQHF,TGTGCCAGTGGGGGGGGTAGCAATCAGCCCCAGCATTTT
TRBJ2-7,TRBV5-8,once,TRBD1,CASSTDRAVSYEQYF,TGTGCCAGCAGCACCGACAGGGCCGTATCCTACGAGCAGTACTTC
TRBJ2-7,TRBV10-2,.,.,CASSESSFEQYF,TGCGCCAGCAGTGAGTCTAGTTTTGAGCAGTACTTC
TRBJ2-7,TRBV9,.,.,CASSVSATGSYEQYF,TGTGCCAGCAGCGTATCTGCTACCGGCTCCTACGAGCAGTACTTC
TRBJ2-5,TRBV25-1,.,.,CASSEQGEGETQYF,TGTGCCAGCAGTGAACAGGGGGAGGGGGAGACCCAGTACTTC
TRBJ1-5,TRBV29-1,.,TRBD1,CSVIWTGEPNQPQHF,TGCAGCGTTATTTGGACAGGGGAACCCAATCAGCCCCAGCATTTT
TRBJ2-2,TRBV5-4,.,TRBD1,CASSSGGRTGELFF,TGTGCCAGCAGCTCAGGGGGCCGAACCGGGGAGCTGTTTTTT
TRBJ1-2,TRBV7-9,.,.,CASSFSGSNYGYTF,TGTGCCAGCAGCTTTTCAGGGTCTAACTATGGCTACACCTTC
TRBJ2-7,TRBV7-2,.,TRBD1,CASSLPGQGSEQYF,TGTGCCAGCAGCCTGCCGGGACAGGGGTCCGAGCAGTACTTC
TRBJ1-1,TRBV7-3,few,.,CASSLAWNTEAFF,TGTGCCAGCAGCTTAGCGTGGAACACTGAAGCTTTCTTT
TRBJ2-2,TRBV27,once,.,CASSFGVGLNTGELFF,TGTGCCAGCAGTTTCGGTGTCGGACTGAACACCGGGGAGCTGTTTTTT
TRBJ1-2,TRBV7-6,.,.,CANRDGYGYTF,TGTGCCAACAGGGATGGATATGGCTACACCTTC
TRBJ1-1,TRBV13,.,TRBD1,CASSYSGTGVTEAFF,TGTGCCAGCAGCTATTCCGGGACAGGGGTTACTGAAGCTTTCTTT
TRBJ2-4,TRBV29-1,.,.,CSVVPGLAKNIQYF,TGCAGCGTTGTTCCCGGGTTAGCCAAAAACATTCAGTACTTC
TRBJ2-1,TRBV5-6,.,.,CASSVRGPYNEQFF,TGTGCCAGCAGCGTGAGGGGCCCCTACAATGAGCAGTTCTTC
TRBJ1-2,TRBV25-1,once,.,CASSDPPDGDYGYTF,TGTGCCAGCAGTGACCCTCCGGACGGTGACTATGGCTACACCTTC
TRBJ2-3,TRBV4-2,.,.,CASSQEADYTDTQYF,TGTGCCAGCAGCCAAGAAGCAGATTACACAGATACGCAGTATTTT
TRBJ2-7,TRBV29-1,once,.,CSAWDGEYEQYF,TGCAGCGCTTGGGACGGAGAATACGAGCAGTACTTC
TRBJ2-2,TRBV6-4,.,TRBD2,CASSRTSEGELFF,TGTGCCAGCAGTCGTACTAGCGAGGGGGAGCTGTTTTTT
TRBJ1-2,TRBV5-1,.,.,CASSFAGDNYGYTF,TGCGCCAGCAGCTTTGCAGGGGACAACTATGGCTACACCTTC
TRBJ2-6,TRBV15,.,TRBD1,CATSSRQGIGANVLTF,TGTGCCACCAGCAGCCGACAGGGGATTGGGGCCAACGTCCTGACTTTC
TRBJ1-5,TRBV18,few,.,CASSPTGKVDQPQHF,TGTGCCAGCTCACCAACAGGGAAGGTGGATCAGCCCCAGCATTTT
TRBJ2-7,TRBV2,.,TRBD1,CASSDWTGIDEQYF,TGTGCCAGCAGTGACTGGACAGGGATCGACGAGCAGTACTTC
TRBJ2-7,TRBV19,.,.,CASSAGQFYEQYF,TGTGCCAGTAGTGCCGGACAGTTCTACGAGCAGTACTTC
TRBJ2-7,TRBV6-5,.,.,CASRNYLQGHIEQYF,TGTGCCAGCAGAAACTATCTACAGGGTCACATCGAGCAGTACTTC
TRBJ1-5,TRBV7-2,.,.,CASSAYGSSRAQHF,TGTGCCAGCAGCGCTTATGGGAGCAGCAGGGCCCAGCATTTT
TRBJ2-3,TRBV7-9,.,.,CASSRYTDTQYF,TGTGCCAGCAGCCGATACACAGATACGCAGTATTTT
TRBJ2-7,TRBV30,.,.,CAWGDQAPYEQYF,TGTGCCTGGGGGGACCAGGCCCCCTACGAGCAGTACTTC
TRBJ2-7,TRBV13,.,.,CASSGKERGPGGFSEQYF,TGTGCCAGCAGCGGGAAGGAACGGGGTCCCGGGGGATTCAGCGAGCAGTACTTC
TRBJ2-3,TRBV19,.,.,CASSMGFSKGTDTQYF,TGTGCCAGTAGTATGGGTTTCTCGAAGGGCACAGATACGCAGTATTTT
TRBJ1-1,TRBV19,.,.,CASTMWGARTEAFF,TGTGCCAGTACTATGTGGGGGGCGAGGACTGAAGCTTTCTTT
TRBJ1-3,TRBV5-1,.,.,CASSLGSGATGNTIYF,TGCGCCAGCAGCTTGGGCTCAGGCGCAACGGGAAACACCATATATTTT
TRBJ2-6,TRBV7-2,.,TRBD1,CASSRDRAGANVLTF,TGTGCCAGCAGTCGGGACAGGGCTGGGGCCAACGTCCTGACTTTC
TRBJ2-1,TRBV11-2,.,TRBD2,CASNPRGASGTGEQFF,TGTGCCAGCAACCCCCGGGGAGCTAGCGGGACGGGTGAGCAGTTCTTC
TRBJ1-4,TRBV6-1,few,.,CASSGRGGGKETNEKLFF,TGTGCCAGCAGTGGACGAGGGGGGGGGAAGGAAACTAATGAAAAACTGTTTTTT
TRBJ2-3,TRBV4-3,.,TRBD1,CASSQEDRGSTDTQYF,TGCGCCAGCAGCCAAGAAGACAGGGGGAGCACAGATACGCAGTATTTT